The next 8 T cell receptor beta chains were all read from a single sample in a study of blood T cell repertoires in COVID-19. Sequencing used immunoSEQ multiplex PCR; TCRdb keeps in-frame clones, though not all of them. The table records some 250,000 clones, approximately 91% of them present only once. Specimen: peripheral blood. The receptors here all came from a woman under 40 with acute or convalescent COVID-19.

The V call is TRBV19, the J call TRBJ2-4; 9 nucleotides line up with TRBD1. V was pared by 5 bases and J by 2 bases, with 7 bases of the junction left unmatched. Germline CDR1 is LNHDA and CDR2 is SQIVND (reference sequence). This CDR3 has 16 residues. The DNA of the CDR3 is TGTGCCAGTAGTCTAAGACAGGGGGTGACCAAAAACATTCAGTACTTC. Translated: CASSLRQGVTKNIQYF.

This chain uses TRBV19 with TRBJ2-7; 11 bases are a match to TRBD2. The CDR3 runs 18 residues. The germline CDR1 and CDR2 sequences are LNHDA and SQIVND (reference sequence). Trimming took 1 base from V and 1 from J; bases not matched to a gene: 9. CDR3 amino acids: CASSIGGTSGAVSYEQYF. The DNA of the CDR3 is TGTGCCAGTAGTATAGGCGGGACTAGCGGAGCCGTGTCCTACGAGCAGTACTTC.

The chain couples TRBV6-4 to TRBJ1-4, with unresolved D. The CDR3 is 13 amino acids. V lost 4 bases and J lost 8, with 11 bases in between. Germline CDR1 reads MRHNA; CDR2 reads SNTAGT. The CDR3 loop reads CASSVLPGEKLFF. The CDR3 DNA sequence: TGTGCCAGCAGTGTTCTACCGGGGGAAAAACTGTTTTTT.

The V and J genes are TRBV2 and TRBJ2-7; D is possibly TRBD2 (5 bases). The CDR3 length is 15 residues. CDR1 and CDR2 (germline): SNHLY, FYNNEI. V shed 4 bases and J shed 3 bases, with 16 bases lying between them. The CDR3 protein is CASSAARAVSYEQYF. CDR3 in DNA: TGTGCCAGCAGTGCTGCGAGGGCGGTTAGCTACGAGCAGTACTTC. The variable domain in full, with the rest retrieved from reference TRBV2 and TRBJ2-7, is EPEVTQTPSHQVTQMGQEVILRCVPISNHLYFYWYRQILGQKVEFLVSFYNNEISEKSEIFDDQFSVERPDGSNFTLKIRSTKLEDSAMYFCASSAARAVSYEQYFGPGTRLTVT.

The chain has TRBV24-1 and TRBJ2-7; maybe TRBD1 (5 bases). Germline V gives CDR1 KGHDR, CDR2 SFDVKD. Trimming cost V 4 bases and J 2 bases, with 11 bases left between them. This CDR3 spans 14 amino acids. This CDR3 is CATSDAGIPYEQYF. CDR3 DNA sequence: TGTGCCACCAGTGACGCAGGGATTCCCTACGAGCAGTACTTC.

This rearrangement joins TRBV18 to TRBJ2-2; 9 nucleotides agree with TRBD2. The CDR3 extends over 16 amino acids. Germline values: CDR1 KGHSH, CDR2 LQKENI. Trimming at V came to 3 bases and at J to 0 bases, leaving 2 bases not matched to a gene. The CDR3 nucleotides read TGTGCCAGCTCACCCCTAGCGGGAACGAACACCGGGGAGCTGTTTTTT. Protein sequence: CASSPLAGTNTGELFF.

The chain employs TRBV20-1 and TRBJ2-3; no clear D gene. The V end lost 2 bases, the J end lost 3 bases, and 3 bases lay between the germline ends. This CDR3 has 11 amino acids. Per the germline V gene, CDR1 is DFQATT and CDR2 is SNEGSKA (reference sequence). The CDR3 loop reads CSARSTDTQYF. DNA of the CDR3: TGCAGTGCTAGATCGACAGATACGCAGTATTTT.

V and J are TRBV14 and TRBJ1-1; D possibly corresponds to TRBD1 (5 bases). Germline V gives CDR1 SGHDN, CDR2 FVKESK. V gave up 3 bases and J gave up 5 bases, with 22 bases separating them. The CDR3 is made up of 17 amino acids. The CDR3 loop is CASSQPPGWGGGTEAFF. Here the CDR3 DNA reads TGTGCCAGCAGCCAGCCCCCGGGCTGGGGGGGAGGAACTGAAGCTTTCTTT.